This entry concerns a single T cell receptor beta chain. Authors' processing steps: Using reference gene primer amplification, nucleated cell counts were estimated. Clones were read by immunoSEQ multiplex PCR, and TCRdb kept only the in-frame ones, dropping some. The DNA was the basis for D and trimming; V, J and clone size are from that table. The table records some 19,000 clones, around nine tenths of them present only once. The data stem from a study of blood T cell repertoires in COVID-19. Study-wide background: Italy, Spain and the United States were the sources of the convalescent and acute COVID-19 samples. Sources were T cells, B-cell-depleted T cells, or PBMCs; the material itself was cDNA or gDNA.

The TCR sequence derives from a human donor in a cohort sampled during active COVID-19. The donor label of this sample is uncertain. The specimen was peripheral blood.

CDR3 protein: CASSGGISDTEAFF. For the CDR3, the DNA is TGCGCCAGCAGTGGGGGCATTAGTGACACTGAAGCTTTCTTT. The chain couples TRBV10-2 to TRBJ1-1, with D perhaps TRBD1 (5 bases). CDR3 length equals 14 residues. Germline V gene sequence: CDR1 WSHSY, CDR2 SAAADI. Trimming took 4 bases from V and 3 from J, leaving 12 bases between them.